Shown below are 7 T cell receptor beta chains from a single sample sequenced in a study of T cells after yellow fever vaccination. One entry per CDR3 protein results from TCRdb running MiXCR on the 5' RACE reads. The repertoire holds 80,000 to 100,000 distinct CDR3 sequences, with 5.8% as singletons. The sequenced sample was CD8+ T cells sorted from PBMCs, obtained 10 days after the yellow fever booster vaccination. All receptors derive from a man aged 18 to 30 who received the YFV17D yellow fever vaccine.

The chain links TRBV6-5 to TRBJ2-3; D is tentatively TRBD1 or TRBD2 (5 bases each). Deletions cut 4 bases from V and 4 bases from J, with 15 bases between. CDR3 size: 15 residues. Germline CDR1 is MNHEY and CDR2 is SVGAGI. DNA for the CDR3: TGTGCCAGCAGTTTTCTCACCGGGGCGCCAGATACGCAGTATTTT. Amino acids: CASSFLTGAPDTQYF.

This clonotype was recorded a few times. The chain links TRBV19 to TRBJ2-1; D may be TRBD1 (6 bases). The CDR3 extends over 18 amino acids. V lost 3 bases, J lost 3 bases, and 21 bases lay in between. Germline V gene sequence: CDR1 LNHDA, CDR2 SQIVND (reference sequence). CDR3 nucleotide sequence: TGTGCCAGTAGTATCCCCAGGGGAGCGTTTTCACTCTACAATGAGCAGTTCTTC. Translating gives CASSIPRGAFSLYNEQFF.

The chain combines TRBV6-5 with TRBJ2-5, with 7 nucleotides matching TRBD1. V shed 2 bases, J shed 5 bases, and the junction held 5 bases outside the gene matches. The CDR3 extends over 14 amino acids. Germline V gene lookup returns CDR1 MNHEY and CDR2 SVGAGI. CDR3 amino acids: CASSYTGVAETQYF. CDR3 in DNA: TGTGCCAGCAGTTACACAGGGGTGGCGGAGACCCAGTACTTC.

The gene calls are TRBV29-1 and TRBJ1-2; TRBD1 matches 8 bases. Trimming at V came to 4 bases and at J to 3 bases, leaving 10 bases not matched to a gene. The CDR3 length is 15 residues. Germline V gene data show CDR1 as SQVTM and CDR2 as ANQGSEA. CDR3 DNA: TGCAGCGTTGGCCCGGGGACAGGAGCCGACTATGGCTACACCTTC. This sequence encodes CSVGPGTGADYGYTF.

The CDR3 loop reads CASSLPGPGAFF. CDR3 coding DNA: TGTGCCAGCAGCCTTCCGGGTCCTGGCGCTTTCTTT. This chain joins TRBV7-2 and TRBJ1-1; no clear D. Germline V CDR1 and CDR2: SGHTA, FQGNSA. The CDR3 covers 12 residues. Trimming left V 5 bases short and J 11 bases short, with 15 bases between.

The chain carries TRBV4-1 and TRBJ2-3; D uncertain. The V end lost 0 bases, the J end lost 3 bases, and 13 bases lay between the germline ends. Germline V gives CDR1 MGHRA, CDR2 YSYEKL. The CDR3 contains 16 residues. DNA of the CDR3: TGCGCCAGCAGCCAAGATGAGACCCGACCAACAGATACGCAGTATTTT. It encodes CASSQDETRPTDTQYF.

This clonotype was picked up many times. The J gene is TRBJ2-3, the V gene TRBV6-6, with a weak D call TRBD2 (5 bases). Germline CDR1 and CDR2: MNHNY and SVGAGI (reference sequence). Deletions cut 4 bases from V and 13 bases from J, with 15 bases between. This CDR3 is built from 12 residues. The CDR3 spells CASSFRPVGEYF. CDR3 DNA sequence: TGTGCCAGCAGTTTCCGCCCCGTCGGGGAGTATTTT.